Reported below is one T cell receptor (beta chain). Antigen: not known. This CDR3 spans 13 amino acids. With 1 base clipped from V and 7 bases from J, the junction kept 5 bases outside the gene matches. Germline CDR1 and CDR2: GTSNPN and SVGIG (reference sequence). The record originates from a study of T cell responses to AZD1222 COVID-19 vaccine. Study-level information: Analyses pooled second doses at about 4 or about 12 weeks.

The method was immunoSEQ multiplex PCR; TCRdb's version includes in-frame clones alone and lacks a portion of them. There are roughly 120,000 clones in the sample; 88% occur only once, and around 2.4% lies in the top ten. Study-wide results and caveats: White British people made up most donors, females outnumbered males, and clonal diversity was possibly underestimated. Dominant CD4 TCR responses targeted spike regions 160-218 and 743-854.

The sample was peripheral blood, taken on day 0 of AZD1222 vaccination. The chain is built from TRBV30 and TRBJ1-2; TRBD1 matches at 8 bases. This clonotype was sampled from an adult in good health. In DNA form, the CDR3 reads TGTGCCTGGAGTGGAGGCACAGGGGGTGGCTACACCTTC. This translates into CAWSGGTGGGYTF.